The 19 T cell receptor beta chains presented below share a single source sample, sequenced in a study of ipilimumab plus nivolumab after autologous stem cell transplantation. Sequenced by immunoSEQ multiplex PCR; TCRdb stores in-frame clones only, minus some. In the table there are tens of thousands of clones, more than 80% of which are singletons. Here the sequenced sample was PBMCs, taken in a trial of ipilimumab plus nivolumab as post-transplant consolidation. The receptors stem from a male donor with diffuse large B-cell lymphoma.

This clone occurred once. This chain links TRBV5-6 with TRBJ2-7; D gene ambiguous. Trimming removed 1 base at V and 6 bases at J, with 5 bases between. Germline V CDR1 and CDR2: SGHDT, YYEEEE. This CDR3 is built from 11 residues. Written as DNA, the CDR3 is TGTGCCAGCAGCTTGTGGAGCGAGCAGTACTTC. This encodes CASSLWSEQYF. Using reference TRBV5-6 and TRBJ2-7 for the parts outside the CDR3, the full variable domain is DAGVTQSPTHLIKTRGQQVTLRCSPKSGHDTVSWYQQALGQGPQFIFQYYEEEERQRGNFPDRFSGHQFPNYSSELNVNALLLGDSALYLCASSLWSEQYFGPGTRLTVT.

In this sample, this clone turned up a few times. The V gene is TRBV4-3, the J gene TRBJ1-2; 8 positions agree with TRBD1. CDR1 is LGHNA and CDR2 is YSLEER in the germline V gene. CDR3 length: 16 residues. The trim removed 0 bases at V and 1 base at J, leaving 4 bases unmatched. The chain's CDR3 is CASSQDRTGLNYGYTF. CDR3 nucleotides: TGCGCCAGCAGCCAAGACCGGACAGGGCTTAACTATGGCTACACCTTC.

J is TRBJ2-6 and V is TRBV7-8, with D hard to call. Trimming removed 3 bases at V and 0 bases at J, with 3 bases between. The CDR3 runs 14 residues. Germline assignment: CDR1 SGHVS and CDR2 FQNEAQ. CDR3 in DNA: TGTGCCAGCAGCTTGCCCTCTGGGGCCAACGTCCTGACTTTC. Translated, it gives CASSLPSGANVLTF.

V usage is TRBV7-9 and J usage is TRBJ1-6, with D unresolved. The CDR3 is 13 residues long. V lost 4 bases and J 7 bases, leaving 8 bases between the germline ends. Germline V lookup: CDR1 SEHNR, CDR2 FQNEAQ (reference sequence). The CDR3 bases are TGTGCCAGCAGCTCGGCCGTCAATTCACCCCTCCACTTT. This codes for CASSSAVNSPLHF. The variable domain in full, with the rest retrieved from reference TRBV7-9 and TRBJ1-6, is DTGVSQNPRHKITKRGQNVTFRCDPISEHNRLYWYRQTLGQGPEFLTYFQNEAQLEKSRLLSDRFSAERPKGSFSTLEIQRTEQGDSAMYLCASSSAVNSPLHFGNGTRLTVT.

Written as DNA, the CDR3 is TGTGCCAGCAGCTTTTTGCCCACAGGACAGGGGGACACCGGGGAGCTGTTTTTT. This sequence encodes CASSFLPTGQGDTGELFF. This chain links TRBV5-4 with TRBJ2-2; 10 positions agree with TRBD1. Germline V gene sequence: CDR1 SGHNT, CDR2 YYREEE (reference sequence). This CDR3 is built from 18 residues. V lost 2 bases, J lost 3 bases, and 10 bases stayed unmatched. The full variable domain, its missing parts supplied by reference TRBV5-4 and TRBJ2-2, is ETGVTQSPTHLIKTRGQQVTLRCSSQSGHNTVSWYQQALGQGPQFIFQYYREEENGRGNFPPRFSGLQFPNYSSELNVNALELDDSALYLCASSFLPTGQGDTGELFFGEGSRLTVL.

This clone has a handful of counts. This sequence joins TRBV10-3 and TRBJ2-1; perhaps TRBD2 as D (6 bases). Germline CDR1 ENHRY, CDR2 SYGVKD. The CDR3 has 17 residues. V was trimmed by 4 bases and J by 1 base, leaving 17 bases between them. The CDR3: CAISGTHLAWSYNEQFF. DNA of the CDR3: TGTGCCATCAGTGGCACTCATCTAGCGTGGTCCTACAATGAGCAGTTCTTC.

The table lists this clone with a few counts. The chain couples TRBV29-1 to TRBJ1-1; D is undetermined. V was clipped by 4 bases and J by 3 bases, with 3 bases between them. The CDR3 has 10 residues. Germline loops: CDR1 SQVTM, CDR2 ANQGSEA. Here the CDR3 DNA reads TGCAGCGTTGTGGACACTGAAGCTTTCTTT. Its protein is CSVVDTEAFF.

This sequence joins TRBV7-9 and TRBJ2-1; 8 bases line up with TRBD2. The ends lost 4 bases at V and 7 bases at J; junction bases unmatched: 9. This CDR3 has 15 residues. Germline CDR1 SEHNR, CDR2 FQNEAQ (reference sequence). CDR3 amino acids: CASSYSGGRWNEQFF. CDR3 sequence (DNA): TGTGCCAGCAGCTACAGCGGGGGACGATGGAATGAGCAGTTCTTC.

The chain combines TRBV19 with TRBJ1-1; possibly TRBD1 for D (5 bases). Germline assignment: CDR1 LNHDA and CDR2 SQIVND (reference sequence). Trimming took 6 bases from V and 1 from J, leaving 15 bases between them. The CDR3 runs to 15 residues. The chain's CDR3 is CASRYSGTQNTEAFF. CDR3 bases: TGTGCCAGTAGATATTCGGGGACCCAGAACACTGAAGCTTTCTTT.

This rearrangement joins TRBV10-1 to TRBJ2-1; possibly TRBD2 for D (5 bases). V was cut by 0 bases and J by 6 bases, with 18 bases left in between. Germline-derived CDR1 and CDR2 are WNHNN and SYGVQD (reference sequence). CDR3 length: 17 residues. The CDR3 here is CASSESFGIGSSNEQFF. The CDR3 DNA is TGCGCCAGCAGTGAGTCTTTCGGGATCGGATCGTCCAATGAGCAGTTCTTC.

The genes are TRBV27 and TRBJ1-1; D not certain. Deletions cut 8 bases from V and 4 bases from J, with 11 bases between. The germline CDR1 and CDR2 sequences are MNHEY and SMNVEV (reference sequence). The CDR3 has 12 amino acids. DNA of the CDR3: TGTGCCAGCCTAGGTTCTGTCACTGAAGCTTTCTTT. Translating it yields CASLGSVTEAFF.

The table lists this clone with a count of one. The rearrangement uses TRBV4-1 and TRBJ1-5; TRBD1 is a possible D gene (6 bases). CDR1 MGHRA and CDR2 YSYEKL come from the germline V gene. Trimming took 0 bases from V and 4 from J, leaving 16 bases between them. The CDR3 consists of 17 residues. The CDR3 region is CASSQEARTATNQPQHF. The CDR3 DNA reads as TGCGCCAGCAGCCAAGAGGCCCGGACAGCTACGAATCAGCCCCAGCATTTT.

V gene TRBV5-1 combines with J gene TRBJ2-3; D remains ambiguous. The CDR3 loop spans 15 amino acids. CDR1 is SGHRS and CDR2 is YFSETQ in the germline V gene. Deletions cut 7 bases from V and 4 bases from J, with 19 bases between. The CDR3 bases are TGCGCCAGCGCGCTTTTAGAGGACGCGCCAGATACGCAGTATTTT. It yields the protein CASALLEDAPDTQYF.

The rearrangement uses TRBV11-2 and TRBJ2-2; TRBD1 matches 7 bases. With 5 bases clipped from V and 6 bases from J, the junction kept 9 bases outside the gene matches. Germline V gene sequence: CDR1 SGHAT, CDR2 FQNNGV. The CDR3 runs to 15 residues. The CDR3 reads CASSNKRGQAGELFF. The CDR3 nucleotides read TGTGCCAGCAGCAATAAACGTGGACAGGCCGGGGAGCTGTTTTTT. Full variable domain (outside the CDR3, taken from reference TRBV11-2 and TRBJ2-2): EAGVAQSPRYKIIEKRQSVAFWCNPISGHATLYWYQQILGQGPKLLIQFQNNGVVDDSQLPKDRFSAERLKGVDSTLKIQPAKLEDSAVYLCASSNKRGQAGELFFGEGSRLTVL.

V usage is TRBV7-2 and J usage is TRBJ1-1; 10 nucleotides agree with TRBD1. CDR1 and CDR2 (germline): SGHTA, FQGNSA. This CDR3 is 18 amino acids long. With 3 bases clipped from V and 6 bases from J, the junction kept 16 bases outside the gene matches. Here the CDR3 reads CASSLLAPDRGRRPEAFF. CDR3 DNA: TGTGCCAGCAGCTTGCTTGCCCCCGACAGGGGGCGCCGGCCTGAAGCTTTCTTT.

V is TRBV5-1 and J is TRBJ2-7; TRBD1 matches 8 bases. Trimming cost V 2 bases and J 6 bases; bases outside gene matches: 7. CDR3 size: 14 residues. Germline V gives CDR1 SGHRS, CDR2 YFSETQ. The CDR3 DNA is TGCGCCAGCAGCTTCCAGGACAGGGAAAGCGAGCAGTACTTC. Translated: CASSFQDRESEQYF.

The chain carries TRBV6-5 and TRBJ2-7; TRBD2 is a possible D gene (6 bases). CDR3 size: 13 residues. Germline V gene sequence: CDR1 MNHEY, CDR2 SVGAGI. Trimming took off 5 bases at V and 6 bases at J, with 14 bases between the two ends. CDR3 DNA: TGTGCCAGCAGTGTACCACTAGCACCCGAGCAGTACTTC. Protein product: CASSVPLAPEQYF.

The V and J genes are TRBV14 and TRBJ2-5; either TRBD1 or TRBD2 may fit D (5 bases each). TRBJ2-7 explains the end of the DNA better; the J call may be wrong. The CDR3 has 13 amino acids. Germline CDR1 is SGHDN and CDR2 is FVKESK. CDR3 DNA: TGTGCCAGCAGCCGGGACGGATCCTACGAGCAGTACTTC. Translating it yields CASSRDGSYEQYF.

CDR3 DNA sequence: TGTGCCAGCAGCTTTACGGGTCCTCGAGGAGATACGCAGTATTTT. Translated: CASSFTGPRGDTQYF. The chain recombines TRBV5-6 with TRBJ2-3; D is ambiguous. CDR1 and CDR2 (germline): SGHDT, YYEEEE. V shed 2 bases and J shed 5 bases, with 15 bases lying between them. The length of the CDR3 is 15 residues.